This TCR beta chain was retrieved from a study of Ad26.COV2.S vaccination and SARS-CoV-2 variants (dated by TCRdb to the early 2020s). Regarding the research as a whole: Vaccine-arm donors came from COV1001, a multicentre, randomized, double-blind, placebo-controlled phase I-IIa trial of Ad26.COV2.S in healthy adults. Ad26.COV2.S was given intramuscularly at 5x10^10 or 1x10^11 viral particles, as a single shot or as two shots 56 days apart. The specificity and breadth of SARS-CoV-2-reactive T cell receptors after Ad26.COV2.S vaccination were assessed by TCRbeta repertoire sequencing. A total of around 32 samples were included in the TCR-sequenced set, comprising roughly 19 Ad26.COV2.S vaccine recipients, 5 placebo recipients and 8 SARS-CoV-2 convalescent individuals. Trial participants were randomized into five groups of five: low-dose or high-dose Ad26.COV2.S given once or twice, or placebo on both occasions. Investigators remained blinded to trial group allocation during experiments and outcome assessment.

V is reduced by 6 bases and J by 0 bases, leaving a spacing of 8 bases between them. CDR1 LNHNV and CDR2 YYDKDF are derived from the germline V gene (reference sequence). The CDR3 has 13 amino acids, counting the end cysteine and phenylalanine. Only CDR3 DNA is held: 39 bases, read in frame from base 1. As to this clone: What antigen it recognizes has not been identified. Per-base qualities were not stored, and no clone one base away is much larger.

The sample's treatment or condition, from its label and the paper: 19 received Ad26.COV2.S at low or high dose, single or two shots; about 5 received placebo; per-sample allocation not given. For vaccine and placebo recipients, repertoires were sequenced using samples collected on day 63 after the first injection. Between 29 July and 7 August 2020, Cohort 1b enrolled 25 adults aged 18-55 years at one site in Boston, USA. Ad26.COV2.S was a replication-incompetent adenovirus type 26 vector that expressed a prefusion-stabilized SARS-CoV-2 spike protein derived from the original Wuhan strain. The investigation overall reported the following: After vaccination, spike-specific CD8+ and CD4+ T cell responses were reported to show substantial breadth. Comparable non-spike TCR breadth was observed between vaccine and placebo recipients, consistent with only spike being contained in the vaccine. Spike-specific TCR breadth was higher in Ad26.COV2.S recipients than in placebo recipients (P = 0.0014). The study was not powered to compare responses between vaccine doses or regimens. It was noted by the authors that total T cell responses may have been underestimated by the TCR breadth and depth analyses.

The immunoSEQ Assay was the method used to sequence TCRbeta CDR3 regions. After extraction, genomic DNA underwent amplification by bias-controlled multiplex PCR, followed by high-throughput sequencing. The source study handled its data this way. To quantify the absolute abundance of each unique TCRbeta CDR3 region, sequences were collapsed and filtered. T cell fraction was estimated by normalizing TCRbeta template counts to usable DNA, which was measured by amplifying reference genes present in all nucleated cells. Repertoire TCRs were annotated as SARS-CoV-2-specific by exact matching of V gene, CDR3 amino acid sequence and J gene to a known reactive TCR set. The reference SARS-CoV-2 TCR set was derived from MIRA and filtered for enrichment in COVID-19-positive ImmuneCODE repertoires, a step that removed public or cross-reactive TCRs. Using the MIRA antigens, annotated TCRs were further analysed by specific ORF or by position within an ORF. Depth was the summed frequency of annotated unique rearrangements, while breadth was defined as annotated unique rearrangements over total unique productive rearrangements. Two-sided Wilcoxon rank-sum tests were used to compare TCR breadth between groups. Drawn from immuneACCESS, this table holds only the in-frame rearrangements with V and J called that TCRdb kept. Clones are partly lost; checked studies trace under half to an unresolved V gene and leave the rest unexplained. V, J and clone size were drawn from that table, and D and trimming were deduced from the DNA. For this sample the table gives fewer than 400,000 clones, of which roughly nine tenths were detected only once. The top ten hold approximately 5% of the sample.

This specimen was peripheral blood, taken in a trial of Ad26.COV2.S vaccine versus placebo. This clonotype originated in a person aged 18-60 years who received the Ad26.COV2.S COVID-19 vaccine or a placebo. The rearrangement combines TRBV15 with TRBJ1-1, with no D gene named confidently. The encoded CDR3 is CATRPDLNTEAFF. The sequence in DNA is TGTGCCACCAGGCCAGACCTGAACACTGAAGCTTTCTTT.